This record looks at one T cell receptor (beta chain) sequence and its context. Its matching antigen is unknown. The DNA ends 3 residues before the CDR3 does, and the rest of the CDR3 is filled in from the germline J gene. This entry is derived from a study of T cells in women clearing cervical HPV infection. About the study: Case blood drawn at lesion detection; control blood after infection cleared. For cases, blood was sampled a median approximately 150 days after lesion detection, interquartile range about 90 to 200 days. Study-level results: Controls had more TRBV6-7 (0.16%) than cases (about 0.11%).

HPV was found by MY09/MY11 PCR and dot-blot genotyping. Using immunoSEQ multiplex PCR, the repertoire was profiled, and TCRdb retains in-frame clones only, with some absent. Seen in this sample are 14,000 or so clones; the ten most common clones hold around 21%. Trimming took off 3 bases at V and 5 bases at J, with 11 bases between the two ends. This CDR3 is 12 amino acids long. The V gene's germline CDR1 is SQVTM and CDR2 ANQGSEA. The V and J genes are TRBV29-1 and TRBJ2-7; D is perhaps TRBD2 (5 bases). Sample: blood buffy coat. This clonotype was sampled from a woman between 18 and 69 years old with a cervical HPV16 infection that either progressed to CIN3+ or cleared (not recorded which). CDR3 sequence reads: CSVDGQRDEQYF. The covered CDR3 bases are TGCAGCGTTGACGGTCAGAGGGACGAG.